These T cell receptor beta chains were read from a single sample in a study of blood T cells in healthy people across ages. TCRdb reanalysed the 5' RACE reads using MiXCR and keeps one entry per CDR3 protein. This sample has 1.5 million to 2 million distinct CDR3 sequences; 39% occur once, and the top ten carry 23%. Sequenced material: blood. These receptors originate from a human donor in good health. The conserved cysteine and the conserved F or W are not part of the CDR3 here. Size values are once, few and many counts, or a class for expanded clones, and some rows have none.

j_call,clone_size,v_call,cdr3_aa
TRBJ2-3,few,TRBV9,ASSLAGGLDTDTQY
-,few,TRBV4-3,ASSQRTGSSYNEQY
TRBJ1-1,-,TRBV5-1,ASSWEDGNTEAF
-,-,TRBV2,ASRPLAGRLSYNEQY
TRBJ1-1,once,TRBV2,ASGTRDSRTGTEAF
TRBJ2-6,many,TRBV29-1,SVRQGERPGANVLT
TRBJ1-4,many,TRBV7-2,ASSPGTQLF
TRBJ2-3,-,TRBV4-2,ASSQEGMTDTQY
TRBJ1-1,few,TRBV10-3,AISESGQGAYGMEAF
TRBJ1-6,-,TRBV27,ASSLGPLSPLH
TRBJ1-5,-,TRBV7-9,ASSLQGARQPQH
TRBJ2-1,few,TRBV4-3,ASSQWGGGVSYNEQF
TRBJ1-3,-,TRBV20-1,SAPTARSGNTIY
TRBJ2-3,few,TRBV10-3,AISEQADTQY
TRBJ2-4,-,TRBV7-6,ASSLLTLAKNIQY
TRBJ1-5,-,TRBV7-2,ASSLEFNLNQPQH
TRBJ2-1,-,TRBV11-2,ASSLDSKGQF
TRBJ1-2,-,TRBV28,ASSSRGVYYGYT
TRBJ2-1,-,TRBV2,ASSEWTGLYNEQF
TRBJ1-2,many,TRBV7-2,ASSEGPNYGYT
TRBJ2-1,-,TRBV4-2,ASSQGVRGDRPYEQF
TRBJ2-7,many,TRBV18,ASSPGGGTYEQY
TRBJ1-1,-,TRBV5-6,ASSPGQGISTEAF
-,-,TRBV24-1,ATSDRPVRFRPSYNEQY
TRBJ1-2,-,TRBV10-3,AMSNGQGAYGYT
TRBJ2-7,-,TRBV3-1,ASSPFRTVSLTYEQY
TRBJ1-5,-,TRBV7-2,ASSLELSGWGNQPQH
TRBJ2-5,-,TRBV19,ASSIVDGAGQETQY